One sample yielded the 16 T cell receptor beta chains listed below, sequenced in a study of blood T cell repertoires in COVID-19. TCRdb's copy holds only in-frame clones and misses some; the assay was immunoSEQ multiplex PCR. The profile shows 250,000 or so clones, 85% to 90% of them singletons. The sequencing input was peripheral blood. These receptor sequences come from a man aged 80 or over with acute or convalescent COVID-19.

The rearrangement links TRBV3-1 (or the pseudogene TRBV3-2) to TRBJ1-6; D uncertain. The ends were cut back, 1 base at V and 7 bases at J, with 8 bases in the middle. Germline CDR1 reads LGHDT; CDR2 reads YNNKEL (reference sequence). The CDR3 covers 14 residues. CDR3 loop: CASSQVIGNSPLHF. Written as DNA, the CDR3 is TGTGCCAGCAGCCAAGTAATCGGGAATTCACCCCTCCACTTT.

The chain couples TRBV18 to TRBJ1-2, with D hard to call. Trimming pared 4 bases from V and 2 bases from J, leaving 17 bases between. The CDR3 extends over 16 amino acids. Germline CDR1 is KGHSH and CDR2 is LQKENI. The CDR3 DNA is TGTGCCAGCTCACTCCCGCCGGGTTCAGCGAACTATGGCTACACCTTC. This encodes CASSLPPGSANYGYTF.

The chain combines TRBV7-2 with TRBJ2-7, with 9 bases aligning to TRBD1. The germline CDR1 and CDR2 sequences are SGHTA and FQGNSA. This CDR3 region has 15 residues. V gave up 0 bases and J gave up 4 bases; unmatched junction bases: 4. This CDR3 reads CASSLAVGQGYEQYF. Written as DNA, the CDR3 is TGTGCCAGCAGCTTAGCTGTGGGACAGGGATACGAGCAGTACTTC.

The V gene is TRBV6-4, the J gene TRBJ1-1; D uncertain. Trimming cost V 2 bases and J 1 base, with 11 bases left between them. CDR3 size: 15 residues. CDR1 is MRHNA and CDR2 is SNTAGT in the germline V gene. CDR3 sequence reads: CASSDDRSPNTEAFF. The CDR3 DNA is TGTGCCAGCAGTGACGATCGGAGCCCGAACACTGAAGCTTTCTTT.

The V gene is TRBV5-4, the J gene TRBJ2-1, with 8 bases lining up with TRBD1. The V and J ends lost 8 bases and 7 bases, in that order; junction bases with no gene match: 11. The CDR3 consists of 14 residues. CDR1 is SGHNT and CDR2 is YYREEE in the germline V gene (reference sequence). The CDR3 nucleotides read TGTGCCAGTTCTCAGGGGGCAAGGGGAAATGAGCAGTTCTTC. This gives the protein CASSQGARGNEQFF.

The chain uses TRBV29-1 and TRBJ1-2, with 9 bases that match TRBD1. The germline V gene has CDR1 SQVTM and CDR2 ANQGSEA. CDR3 size: 12 residues. V lost 7 bases to trimming and J lost 5 bases; unmatched junction nucleotides: 5. The CDR3 nucleotides read TGCAGCGCAGGACAGGGGCCATATGGCTACACCTTC. Translation gives CSAGQGPYGYTF. Full variable domain (missing parts from reference TRBV29-1 and TRBJ1-2): SAVISQKPSRDICQRGTSLTIQCQVDSQVTMMFWYRQQPGQSLTLIATANQGSEATYESGFVIDKFPISRPNLTFSTLTVSNMSPEDSSIYLCSAGQGPYGYTFGSGTRLTVV.

The chain employs TRBV2 and TRBJ2-3; possibly TRBD1 for D (5 bases). This CDR3 spans 16 amino acids. Germline assignment: CDR1 SNHLY and CDR2 FYNNEI. The V gene lost 4 bases and the J gene lost 3 bases, with 17 bases spanning the gap. The CDR3 reads CASSGQGRVRTDTQYF. The CDR3 nucleotides are TGTGCCAGCAGTGGCCAGGGTCGTGTACGGACAGATACGCAGTATTTT.

For the CDR3, the DNA is TGTGCCAGCAGCTTGGCCCAGGGACACTCCTATGGCTACACCTTC. This gives the protein CASSLAQGHSYGYTF. The V call is TRBV5-5, the J call TRBJ1-2; the D gene is possibly TRBD1 (6 bases). The CDR3 consists of 15 residues. In germline, CDR1 is SGHKS, CDR2 YYEKEE (reference sequence). Trimming took 0 bases from V and 4 from J, leaving 13 bases between them.

The J gene is TRBJ1-1, the V gene TRBV9; the match to TRBD1 covers 7 bases. Germline trimming cut 0 bases from V and 1 base from J; bases unmatched to any gene: 3. The CDR3 spans 15 residues. Germline V CDR1 and CDR2: SGDLS, YYNGEE. The CDR3: CASSVGGQPNTEAFF. The DNA of the CDR3 is TGTGCCAGCAGCGTAGGGGGACAGCCGAACACTGAAGCTTTCTTT.

The gene calls are TRBV7-2 and TRBJ2-1, with D possibly being TRBD2 (6 bases). Germline CDR1 SGHTA, CDR2 FQGNSA. The CDR3 extends over 17 amino acids. With 2 bases removed from V and 8 bases from J, the gap between germline ends came to 22 bases. CDR3: CASSLIYGRASRDEQFF. CDR3 sequence (DNA): TGTGCCAGCAGCTTAATATACGGGAGAGCTAGTCGTGATGAGCAGTTCTTC.

V is TRBV7-2 and J is TRBJ2-2; TRBD2 aligns across 10 bases. J gave up 4 bases and V 5 bases, and 10 bases lay outside the gene matches. The CDR3 runs to 17 residues. CDR1 and CDR2 (germline): SGHTA, FQGNSA. CDR3 nucleotide sequence: TGTGCCAGCAGCCGCGAGATAGCGGGAGGTGTCACCGGGGAGCTGTTTTTT. It is translated as CASSREIAGGVTGELFF.

This chain uses TRBV2 with TRBJ1-6; D gene ambiguous. Between the trimmed V and J ends, which lost 9 bases and 8 bases, there was a span of 14 bases. The CDR3 has 13 amino acids. Germline loops: CDR1 SNHLY, CDR2 FYNNEI. The CDR3 region is CASYGQPYSPLHF. Here the CDR3 DNA reads TGTGCCAGTTATGGGCAACCGTATTCACCCCTCCACTTT.

This clone was detected a few times. This rearrangement joins TRBV6-5 to TRBJ2-2, with D maybe TRBD2 (5 bases). CDR3 length equals 12 residues. CDR1 and CDR2 from the germline V gene are MNHEY and SVGAGI. Deletions cut 4 bases from V and 7 bases from J, with 7 bases between. For the CDR3, the DNA is TGTGCCAGCAGTTGGGGAGACGGGGAGCTGTTTTTT. This gives the protein CASSWGDGELFF.

The chain joins TRBV5-1 to TRBJ2-5, with TRBD2 matching 10 bases. J gave up 1 base and V 1 base, and 7 bases lay outside the gene matches. CDR3 size: 17 residues. Germline CDR1 and CDR2: SGHRS and YFSETQ. The CDR3 spells CASSLWGSSGGQETQYF. In DNA, the CDR3 is TGCGCCAGCAGCTTGTGGGGGTCTAGCGGGGGCCAAGAGACCCAGTACTTC.

J is TRBJ2-7 and V is TRBV6-5; 8 bases agree with TRBD2. V was clipped by 8 bases and J by 4 bases; unmatched bases: 7. The CDR3 contains 13 residues. Per germline, CDR1 MNHEY and CDR2 SVGAGI. The CDR3 bases are TGTGCCAGCGCAGGGACGGGGGGGTACGAGCAGTACTTC. Translated: CASAGTGGYEQYF.

The chain joins TRBV28 to TRBJ1-2; D is unresolved. With 6 bases removed from V and 0 bases from J, the gap between germline ends came to 8 bases. The germline gives CDR1 MDHEN, CDR2 SYDVKM. The CDR3 is 13 amino acids. The CDR3 reads CASRNRANYGYTF. CDR3 DNA sequence: TGTGCCAGCAGAAATCGAGCTAACTATGGCTACACCTTC.